The clone carrying this T cell receptor beta chain has more than one count but fewer than ten. The data were taken from a study of patients and donors after allogeneic stem cell transplantation. The CDR3 runs 14 residues. CDR1 is MGHRA and CDR2 is YSYEKL in the germline V gene. Trimming removed 3 bases at V and 9 bases at J, with 15 bases between. MiXCR was run by TCRdb on the RT-PCR reads, yielding one entry per CDR3 protein. The sample has 920,000 or so distinct CDR3 sequences; about a sixth are singletons. This chain links TRBV4-1 with TRBJ1-3; tentatively, D is TRBD1 (6 bases). Sequencing input: blood, either unsorted or a sorted T cell fraction (not recorded which). The clonotype originates from a human donor who was either an allogeneic HSCT recipient or a stem cell or donor lymphocyte infusion donor (not recorded which). It is not recorded whose cells these are; they may come from a transplant donor. CDR3 residues: CASSQLITGSTIYF. The CDR3 DNA reads as TGCGCCAGCAGCCAGTTGATCACAGGGAGCACCATATATTTT.